This T cell receptor (beta chain) is from a study of T-cell memory formation after mild COVID-19. The overall study: TCR clusters showed largely donor specificity. Study results and limitations: Contracting clones from day 15 to 85 had balanced CD4/CD8; later expanders favoured CD4+. Memory from before infection featured some responding clones, which suggests cross-reactive memory joined.

A single record per CDR3 protein comes from TCRdb applying MiXCR to the 5' RACE reads. The sample includes 140,000 or so distinct CDR3 sequences, 6% of them seen just once. With 4 bases clipped from V and 8 bases from J, the junction kept 5 bases outside the gene matches. The CDR3 runs to 15 residues. Germline CDR1 is LGHNA and CDR2 is YNFKEQ. This clonotype came up a few times. What it binds is not known. Sequenced material: PBMCs or a T cell subset sorted from them (not recorded which). The chain uses TRBV4-2 and TRBJ1-6; TRBD1 agrees at 10 bases. This clonotype was sampled from an adult woman who had mild COVID-19 (a few samples of this study predate the infection). Cell type and time point are not known. The CDR3: CASSRQGALDSPLHF. CDR3 DNA sequence: TGTGCCAGCAGCCGACAGGGGGCCTTAGATTCACCCCTCCACTTT.